This record covers a single T cell receptor beta chain. Germline loops: CDR1 LGHNT, CDR2 FRNRAP. V shed 1 base, J shed 4 bases, and the junction held 2 bases outside the gene matches. There are 14 residues in the CDR3. This sample stems from a study of blood T cell repertoires in COVID-19. Study context: Acute-phase and convalescent COVID-19 samples originated in the United States, Italy and Spain.

Sequencing was performed with immunoSEQ multiplex PCR; in TCRdb, only in-frame clones are kept and a portion is missing. This sample has about 70,000 clones, with roughly three quarters found just once. The rearrangement links TRBV12-5 to TRBJ2-3; 7 bases fit TRBD1. Source material: peripheral blood. The origin of this receptor is a woman aged 60-70 years with acute or convalescent COVID-19. The CDR3 region has the DNA TGTGCTAGTGGTTTGGGACAGGGTCCAGATACGCAGTATTTT. Translated, it gives CASGLGQGPDTQYF.